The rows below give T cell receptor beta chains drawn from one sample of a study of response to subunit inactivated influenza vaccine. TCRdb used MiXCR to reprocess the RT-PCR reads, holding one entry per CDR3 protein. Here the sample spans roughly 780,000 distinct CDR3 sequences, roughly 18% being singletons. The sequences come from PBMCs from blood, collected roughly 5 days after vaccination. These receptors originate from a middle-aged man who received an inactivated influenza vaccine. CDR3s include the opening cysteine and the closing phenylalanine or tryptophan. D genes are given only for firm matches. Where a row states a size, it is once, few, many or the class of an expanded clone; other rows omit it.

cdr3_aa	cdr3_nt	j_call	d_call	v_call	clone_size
CASSVGAGGHEQFF	TGTGCCAGCAGTGTAGGGGCGGGAGGGCATGAGCAGTTCTTC	TRBJ2-1	TRBD2	TRBV12-3/TRBV12-4	.
CSAPSPTIDEQYF	TGCAGTGCCCCCTCCCCAACTATAGACGAGCAGTACTTC	TRBJ2-7	.	TRBV20-1	.
CASTDRGPNYGYTF	TGTGCCAGCACCGACAGGGGACCTAACTATGGCTACACCTTC	TRBJ1-2	TRBD1	TRBV12-3/TRBV12-4	few
CASRKGWGNQPQHF	TGTGCCAGCCGAAAGGGCTGGGGCAATCAGCCCCAGCATTTT	TRBJ1-5	.	TRBV27	.
CSARDYKDTQYF	TGCAGTGCTAGAGATTATAAAGATACGCAGTATTTT	TRBJ2-3	.	TRBV20-1	.
CASSFGGVRPQHF	TGTGCCAGCAGCTTTGGCGGCGTAAGGCCCCAGCATTTT	TRBJ1-5	.	TRBV7-2	few
CASSLYASVNTEAFF	TGTGCCAGCAGTTTATATGCTAGTGTGAACACTGAAGCTTTCTTT	TRBJ1-1	.	TRBV12-3/TRBV12-4	.
CASRGMGQGVEAFF	TGTGCCAGCAGGGGGATGGGGCAGGGGGTTGAAGCTTTCTTT	TRBJ1-1	TRBD1	TRBV12-3/TRBV12-4	.
CASSPGRGGTPMGEQYF	TGTGCCAGCAGCCCCGGCCGGGGGGGGACCCCGATGGGCGAGCAGTACTTC	TRBJ2-7	TRBD2	TRBV7-8	.
CASSLRTSGNDNEQFF	TGTGCCAGCAGTCTCCGGACTAGCGGGAATGACAATGAGCAGTTCTTC	TRBJ2-1	TRBD2	TRBV27	many
CASSLVGGNTGELFF	TGTGCCAGCAGTTTGGTCGGGGGGAACACCGGGGAGCTGTTTTTT	TRBJ2-2	.	TRBV7-2	many
CASSTGRGYEQYF	TGTGCCAGCAGTACGGGGCGGGGCTACGAGCAGTACTTC	TRBJ2-7	.	TRBV27	.
CSASTLHGNIQYF	TGCAGTGCTAGTACCCTACATGGAAACATTCAGTACTTC	TRBJ2-4	.	TRBV20-1	many
CSASGSSYNEQFF	TGCAGTGCTAGCGGGAGCTCCTACAATGAGCAGTTCTTC	TRBJ2-1	.	TRBV20-1	many
CASSLGVPSGRAWYEQYF	TGTGCCAGCAGCTTGGGTGTTCCTAGCGGGAGGGCCTGGTACGAGCAGTACTTC	TRBJ2-7	TRBD2	TRBV5-6	.
CASSLASDRAYEQYF	TGTGCCAGCAGCTTAGCTTCCGACAGGGCCTACGAGCAGTACTTC	TRBJ2-7	TRBD1	TRBV7-2	few
CASSQEVFSYEQYF	TGTGCCAGCAGCCAAGAGGTCTTTTCCTACGAGCAGTACTTC	TRBJ2-7	.	TRBV3-1	.